This T cell receptor (beta chain) was identified in a study of read filtering for tumor transcriptome and immune sequencing (dated by TCRdb to 2018 to 2020). The study in broad terms: The cohort consisted of 17 to 20 male and roughly 15 female patients, with a mean age of roughly 66 years and an age range of about 40 to 85. Under revised international staging, about 8 patients fell into R-ISS I, 15 or so into R-ISS II and more than five into R-ISS III. Whole-transcriptome libraries were prepared with the TruSeq RNA Access Library Prep Kit after DNase treatment. A main aim was a read-filtering strategy for immune repertoire data, specifically whether clonotypes supported by a single read should be removed. TCR repertoires obtained by targeted immune repertoire sequencing and by bulk whole-transcriptome sequencing performed on the same bone marrow samples were compared. Per sample, about 4.05 to 11 million TCR-region mapped reads were obtained with IR-seq, compared with only 85 to 1273 with RNA-seq.

Overall study results and their limits: The correlation between IR-seq and RNA-seq shared clonotype proportions was increased by removal of single-read clonotypes. In IR-seq, 80% to 85% of clonotypes but approximately 3.7% of total reads were represented by single-read clonotypes, whereas in RNA-seq, around 73% of clonotypes and around 40% of reads were represented by single-read clonotypes. The sorted CD138-negative fraction was a mixed bone marrow immune population, not purified T cells. IR-seq captured clonotypes at much higher depth and more reliably than RNA-seq, and smaller IR-seq throughput sufficed to identify most shared clonotypes.

TCR libraries were built from 400 to 450 ng RNA with the Immunoverse kit, using molecular barcoded adaptors covering alpha/delta and beta/gamma chains. The same RNA used for transcriptome sequencing was used for TCR library preparation. Sequencing of TCR libraries was carried out on an Illumina HiSeq 4000 with 2 x 150 cycles. As for how the authors treated the data: With MiXCR, TCR reads were aligned to human V, D, J and C references and assembled into CDR3 clonotypes, with quality filtering and error correction included. The tcR package in R was used for analysis of clonotype counts and gene usage diversity. For inspection of raw mapping reads, RNA-seq reads were mapped by STAR aligner version 2.5.3a onto GRCh37 of the human genome. To test how sequencing depth affects detected clonotypes, IR-seq fastq files were randomly downsampled with Seqtk 1.3. Through fastp at Q25 and MiXCR, TCRdb rebuilt clones from the public reads, retaining in-frame beta chains. Each CDR3 protein appears once, grouped with its most common genes and DNA. These V and J calls originate from TCRdb's pipeline instead of the authors' own analysis. This sample has tens of thousands of distinct CDR3 sequences in its table, and roughly an eighth of those were observed once. The ten largest clones add up to around three fifths of the sample.

Bone marrow was sampled from every patient at the time of active disease. Isolation of bone marrow mononuclear cells was performed by Ficoll-Hypaque density gradient centrifugation. To remove myeloma plasma cells, the cells were labeled with CD138 magnetic microbeads on a MACS separator, and CD138-negative cells were then collected by negative selection. Flow cytometry on an Attune NxT with CD138 antibodies was used to check the purity of the isolated cells. TRIzol reagent was used to extract total RNA, which was then quantified with a NanoDrop spectrophotometer. Paired RNA-seq and IR-seq were performed on each patient's CD138-negative bone marrow sample. At least ten counts were recorded for this clonotype. Its antigen remains undetermined. Base qualities are missing; no much larger clone stands one base away. Its CDR3 holds 15 amino acids, cysteine through phenylalanine. This entry keeps only the CDR3 DNA: 45 bases, framed from base 1. V sheds 7 bases and J sheds 0 bases, leaving 13 bases between their ends. For CDR1 and CDR2, the germline V gene (reference sequence) lists LNHDA and SQIVND.

The sequenced sample consisted of a population of CD138-negative cells sorted from bone marrow. The cell subset or site label corresponds to: bone marrow mononuclear cells depleted of CD138+ plasma/myeloma cells by negative magnetic selection. The TCR originated in a donor at least 40 years old with multiple myeloma. Recombination linked TRBV19 to TRBJ1-5; perhaps TRBD1 is the D gene, with 6 bases matching. At the DNA level, the sequence is TGTGCCAGTACCCCGAGGGGGAATAGCAATCAGCCCCAGCATTTT. It specifies CASTPRGNSNQPQHF.